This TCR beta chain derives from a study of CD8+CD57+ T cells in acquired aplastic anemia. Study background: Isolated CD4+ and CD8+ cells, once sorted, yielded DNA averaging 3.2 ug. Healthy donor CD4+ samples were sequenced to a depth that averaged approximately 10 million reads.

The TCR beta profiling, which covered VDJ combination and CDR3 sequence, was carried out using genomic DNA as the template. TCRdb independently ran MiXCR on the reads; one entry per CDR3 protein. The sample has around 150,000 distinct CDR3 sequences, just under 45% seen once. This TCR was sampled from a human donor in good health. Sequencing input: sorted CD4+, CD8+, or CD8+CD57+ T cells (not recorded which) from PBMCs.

CDR3 coding DNA: TGTGCCAGCAGTGGGGGGGTAGGGACAGGTGGATCCTACGAGCAGTACTTC. This sequence encodes CASSGGVGTGGSYEQYF. The rearrangement joins TRBV25-1 to TRBJ2-7; 8 positions agree with TRBD1. The germline gives CDR1 MGHDK, CDR2 SYGVNS. CDR3 length equals 17 residues. V shed 4 bases and J 1 base; nucleotides not matched to a gene: 12.